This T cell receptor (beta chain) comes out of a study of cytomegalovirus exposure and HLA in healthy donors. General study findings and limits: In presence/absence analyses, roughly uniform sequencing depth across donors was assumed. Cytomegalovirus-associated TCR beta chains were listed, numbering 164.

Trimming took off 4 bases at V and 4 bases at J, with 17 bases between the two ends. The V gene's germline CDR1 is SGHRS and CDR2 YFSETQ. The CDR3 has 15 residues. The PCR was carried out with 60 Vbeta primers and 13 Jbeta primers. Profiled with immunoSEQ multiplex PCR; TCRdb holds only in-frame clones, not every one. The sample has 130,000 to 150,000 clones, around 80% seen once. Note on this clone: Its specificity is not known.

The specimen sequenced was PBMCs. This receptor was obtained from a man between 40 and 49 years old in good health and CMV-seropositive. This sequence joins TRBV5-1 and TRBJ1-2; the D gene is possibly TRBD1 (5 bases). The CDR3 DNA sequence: TGCGCCAGCAGCCCTAGGGCGGACATGGGCTATGGCTACACCTTC. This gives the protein CASSPRADMGYGYTF.